This is a list of T cell receptor beta chains from one sample in a study of T cells in Graves' hyperthyroidism and ophthalmopathy. One entry per CDR3 protein, called by TCRdb with MiXCR from the multiplex PCR reads. The table lists more than 450,000 distinct CDR3 sequences, 15% to 20% of them singletons. The sequenced sample was blood. These receptors all come from a man aged 40-49 years with Graves' ophthalmopathy. Both conserved end residues are part of each CDR3. The D gene is left open where the match is weak. Expanded clones get a size class; other rows say once, few or many, or leave the size out.

cdr3_length	clone_size	v_call	j_call	d_call	cdr3_aa	cdr3_nt
16	once	TRBV18	TRBJ2-2	-	CANSPSRGSNTGELFF	TGTGCCAACTCACCAAGTCGGGGGTCGAACACCGGGGAGCTGTTTTTT
17	few	TRBV7-6	TRBJ2-7	-	CASSFTVRGHSPYEQYF	TGTGCCAGCAGCTTTACTGTTAGGGGACATTCCCCCTACGAGCAGTACTTC
14	many	TRBV30	TRBJ1-1	-	CAWSRKGMNTEAFF	TGTGCCTGGAGTAGGAAGGGAATGAACACTGAAGCTTTCTTT
15	many	TRBV7-2	TRBJ2-1	-	CASSLQDGSYNEQFF	TGTGCCAGCAGCTTACAGGATGGTAGTTACAATGAGCAGTTCTTC
13	-	TRBV30	TRBJ2-1	-	CAWSPAGVNEQFF	TGTGCCTGGAGCCCCGCAGGGGTGAATGAGCAGTTCTTC
15	few	TRBV30	TRBJ1-3	-	CAWSRGGTAGNTIYF	TGTGCCTGGAGCCGAGGGGGGACTGCCGGAAACACCATATATTTT
16	-	TRBV24-1	TRBJ2-2	-	CATSDLQGPNTGELFF	TGTGCCACCAGTGATTTGCAAGGGCCGAACACCGGGGAGCTGTTTTTT
13	many	TRBV18	TRBJ2-1	-	CASSDKGYNEQFF	TGTGCCAGCTCAGACAAGGGGTACAATGAGCAGTTCTTC
16	many	TRBV28	TRBJ2-1	TRBD1	CASRGGGTGFIDEQFF	TGTGCCAGCAGGGGGGGAGGGACAGGGTTTATCGATGAGCAGTTCTTC
17	many	TRBV7-8	TRBJ2-2	-	CASSLFGRGSSTGELFF	TGTGCCAGCAGCTTATTTGGCAGGGGAAGTTCGACCGGGGAGCTGTTTTTT
16	few	TRBV7-9	TRBJ1-1	-	CASSQGTSSMDTEAFF	TGCGCCAGCAGCCAGGGGACTTCGTCAATGGACACTGAAGCTTTCTTT
14	few	TRBV29-1	TRBJ1-1	-	CSAWDITGQAEAFF	TGCAGCGCCTGGGACATCACGGGGCAAGCTGAAGCTTTCTTT
12	-	TRBV10-2	TRBJ2-3	TRBD2	CASGTRGDTQYF	TGCGCCAGCGGGACTAGGGGAGATACGCAGTATTTT
12	few	TRBV5-1	TRBJ1-2	-	CASSSLYYGYTF	TGCGCCAGCAGCTCCCTTTACTATGGCTACACCTTC
16	-	TRBV5-1	TRBJ2-1	TRBD2	CASSSGGLAPYNEQFF	TGCGCCAGCAGCTCCGGAGGACTAGCCCCCTACAATGAGCAGTTCTTC
13	-	TRBV19	TRBJ1-1	-	CASRQILNTEAFF	TGTGCCAGCCGACAGATATTGAACACTGAAGCTTTCTTT